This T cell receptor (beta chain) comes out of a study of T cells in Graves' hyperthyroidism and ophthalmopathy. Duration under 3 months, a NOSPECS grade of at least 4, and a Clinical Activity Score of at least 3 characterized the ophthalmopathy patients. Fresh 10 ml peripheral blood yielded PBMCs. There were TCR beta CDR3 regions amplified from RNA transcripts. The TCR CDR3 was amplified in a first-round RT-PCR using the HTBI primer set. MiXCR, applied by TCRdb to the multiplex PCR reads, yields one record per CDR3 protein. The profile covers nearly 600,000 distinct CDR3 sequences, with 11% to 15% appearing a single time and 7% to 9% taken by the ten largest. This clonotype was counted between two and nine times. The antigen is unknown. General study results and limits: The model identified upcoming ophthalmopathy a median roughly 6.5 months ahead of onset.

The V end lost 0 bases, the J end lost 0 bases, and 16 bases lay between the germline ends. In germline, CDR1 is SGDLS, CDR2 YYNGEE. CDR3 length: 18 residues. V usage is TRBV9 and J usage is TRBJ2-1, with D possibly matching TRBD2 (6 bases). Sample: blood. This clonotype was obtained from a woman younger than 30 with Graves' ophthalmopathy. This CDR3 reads CASSVADGTSASYNEQFF. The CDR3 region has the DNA TGTGCCAGCAGCGTAGCGGACGGGACTTCTGCCTCCTACAATGAGCAGTTCTTC. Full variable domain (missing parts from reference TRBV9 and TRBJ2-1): DSGVTQTPKHLITATGQRVTLRCSPRSGDLSVYWYQQSLDQGLQFLIQYYNGEERAKGNILERFSAQQFPDLHSELNLSSLELGDSALYFCASSVADGTSASYNEQFFGPGTRLTVL.